This TCR beta chain stems from a study of blood T cell repertoires in COVID-19. Study context: Samples of COVID-19 (acute and convalescent) were obtained from the United States, Italy and Spain. From T cells, B-cell-depleted T cells, or PBMCs came the material, which was cDNA or gDNA.

As concerns this clone: Mismatch with germline at one junction end may stem from a read error.

CDR3 length: 14 residues. CDR1 is SSHAT and CDR2 is FNYEAQ in the germline V gene (reference sequence). The table came from immunoSEQ multiplex PCR; TCRdb's copy has only in-frame clones and leaves some out. The table includes more than 70,000 clones, roughly nine tenths detected once. The origin of this receptor is a man between 50 and 59 years old with acute or convalescent COVID-19. The J gene is TRBJ2-3, the V gene TRBV7-7, with 7 bases fitting TRBD2. Material: peripheral blood. The CDR3 DNA reads as TGTGCTAGCAGCCTCGGACTAGGCACAGATACGCAGTATTTT. Residues: CASSLGLGTDTQYF.